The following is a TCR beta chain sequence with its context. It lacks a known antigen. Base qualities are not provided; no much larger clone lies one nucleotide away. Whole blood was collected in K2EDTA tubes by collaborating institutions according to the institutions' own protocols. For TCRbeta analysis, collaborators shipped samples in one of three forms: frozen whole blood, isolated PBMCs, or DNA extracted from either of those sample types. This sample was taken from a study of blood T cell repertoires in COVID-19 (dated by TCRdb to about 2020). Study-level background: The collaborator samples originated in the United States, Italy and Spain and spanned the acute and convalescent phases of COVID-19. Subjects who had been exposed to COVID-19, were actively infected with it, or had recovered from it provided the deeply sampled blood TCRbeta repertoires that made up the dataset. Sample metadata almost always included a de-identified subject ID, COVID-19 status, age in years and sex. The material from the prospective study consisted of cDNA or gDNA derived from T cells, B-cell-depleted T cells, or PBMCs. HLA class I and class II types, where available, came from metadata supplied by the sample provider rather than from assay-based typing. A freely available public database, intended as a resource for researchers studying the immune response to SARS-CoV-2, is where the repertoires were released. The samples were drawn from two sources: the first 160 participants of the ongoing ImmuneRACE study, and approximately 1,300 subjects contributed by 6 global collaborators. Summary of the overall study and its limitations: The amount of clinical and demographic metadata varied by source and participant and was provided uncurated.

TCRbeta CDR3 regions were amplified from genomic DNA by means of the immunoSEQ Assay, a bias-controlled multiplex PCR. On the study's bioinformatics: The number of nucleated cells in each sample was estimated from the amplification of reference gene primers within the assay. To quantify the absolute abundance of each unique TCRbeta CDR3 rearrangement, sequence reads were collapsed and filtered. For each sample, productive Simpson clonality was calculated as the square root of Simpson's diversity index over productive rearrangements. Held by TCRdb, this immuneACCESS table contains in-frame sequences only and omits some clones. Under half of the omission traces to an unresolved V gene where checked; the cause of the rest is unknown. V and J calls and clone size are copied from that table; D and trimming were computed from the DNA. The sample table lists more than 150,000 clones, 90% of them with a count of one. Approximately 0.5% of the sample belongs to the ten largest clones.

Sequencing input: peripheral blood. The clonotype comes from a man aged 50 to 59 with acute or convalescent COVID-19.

The nucleotide sequence is given as TGTGCCAGCAGCCTATTGCTAGCGGGAGGACAAAACACCGGGGAGCTGTTTTTT. Its amino acids are CASSLLLAGGQNTGELFF. The V and J segments used are TRBV4-2 and TRBJ2-2; 11 central nucleotides agree with TRBD2. CDR1 LGHNA and CDR2 YNFKEQ are derived from the germline V gene. Here V drops 4 bases and J drops 2 bases, and the junction holds 9 bases not matched to any gene. There are 18 amino acids in the CDR3, from cysteine to phenylalanine inclusive. Solely the CDR3 DNA is kept, with 54 bases framed from the first base.